A selection of T cell receptor beta chains follows, all from one sample in a study of CD8 T cells in ankylosing spondylitis. TCRdb processed the 5' RACE reads anew with MiXCR; each CDR3 protein has one entry. The sample lists 250,000 to 300,000 distinct CDR3 sequences, 15% to 20% occurring once. The material sequenced was blood, either unsorted or a sorted T cell fraction (not recorded which). The source is a male donor with ankylosing spondylitis or in good health (not recorded which). Each CDR3 is given with its conserved first and last residue. D genes are given only for firm matches. Clone size is given for some rows only: seen once, a few or many times, or a class if the clone is expanded.

-	-	TRBJ2-2	TRBV6-2/TRBV6-3	CASSFEGGTGELFF	TGTGCCAGCAGTTTTGAGGGAGGCACCGGGGAGCTGTTTTTT
few	-	TRBJ2-7	TRBV29-1	CSVQGTTYEQYF	TGCAGCGTTCAAGGCACTACCTACGAGCAGTACTTC
many	-	TRBJ2-7	TRBV29-1	CSVPVGEPDEQYF	TGCAGCGTCCCCGTGGGGGAGCCCGACGAGCAGTACTTC
-	-	TRBJ2-1	TRBV9	CASSVGYGQAGNEQFF	TGTGCCAGCAGCGTAGGGTACGGACAGGCGGGGAATGAGCAGTTCTTC
-	-	TRBJ2-3	TRBV15	CATSSHLTDTQYF	TGTGCCACCAGCAGCCACCTCACAGATACGCAGTATTTT
few	TRBD2	TRBJ2-5	TRBV9	CASSVLAGQETQYF	TGTGCCAGCAGCGTCCTAGCGGGACAAGAGACCCAGTACTTC
-	-	TRBJ2-3	TRBV5-1	CASSTGPSSTDTQYF	TGCGCCAGCAGCACGGGCCCTTCTAGCACAGATACGCAGTATTTT
many	TRBD2	TRBJ2-7	TRBV15	CATSVGSGSDYEQYF	TGTGCCACCAGCGTAGGAAGCGGGAGTGACTACGAGCAGTACTTC
few	TRBD2	TRBJ2-5	TRBV5-1	CASSTRAGQETQYF	TGCGCCAGCAGCACCAGAGCGGGACAAGAGACCCAGTACTTC
few	TRBD1	TRBJ2-7	TRBV20-1	CSARDHRGYEQYF	TGCAGTGCTAGAGATCACAGGGGCTACGAGCAGTACTTC
-	-	TRBJ1-5	TRBV20-1	CSANGQGPQHF	TGCAGTGCTAACGGCCAGGGGCCCCAGCATTTT
-	-	TRBJ2-1	TRBV12-3/TRBV12-4	CASSPEVRNEQFF	TGTGCCAGCAGTCCGGAAGTCAGAAATGAGCAGTTCTTC
few	TRBD2	TRBJ2-5	TRBV5-1	CASSLAETSRETQYF	TGCGCCAGCAGCTTGGCCGAGACTAGCAGGGAGACCCAGTACTTC
few	-	TRBJ2-1	TRBV4-2	CASSQESGNEQFF	TGTGCCAGCAGCCAAGAATCCGGGAATGAGCAGTTCTTC
-	-	TRBJ2-3	TRBV13	CASSATRALTDTQYF	TGTGCCAGCAGCGCCACGAGGGCGCTCACAGATACGCAGTATTTT
-	TRBD2	TRBJ2-7	TRBV7-8	CASSAYGASGIHEQYF	TGTGCCAGCAGCGCCTACGGGGCTAGCGGGATCCACGAGCAGTACTTC
few	TRBD1	TRBJ1-2	TRBV12-3/TRBV12-4	CASSHTGTGVYGYTF	TGTGCCAGCAGTCATACGGGGACAGGGGTTTATGGCTACACCTTC
-	TRBD2	TRBJ2-1	TRBV4-1	CASSPYGTSNNEQFF	TGCGCCAGCAGCCCATATGGGACTAGCAACAATGAGCAGTTCTTC
few	TRBD2	TRBJ2-3	TRBV2	CASSDPFSGRPDTQYF	TGTGCCAGCAGTGACCCCTTTAGCGGGAGGCCAGATACGCAGTATTTT
few	TRBD2	TRBJ2-3	TRBV5-1	CASSLPTSGEEDTQYF	TGCGCCAGCAGCCTACCGACTAGCGGCGAGGAAGATACGCAGTATTTT
-	-	TRBJ2-1	TRBV20-1	CSAGQGRSYNEQFF	TGCAGTGCAGGACAAGGAAGATCCTACAATGAGCAGTTCTTC
-	TRBD2	TRBJ2-7	TRBV6-5	CASSHPVAGNSYEQYF	TGTGCCAGCAGTCACCCGGTAGCGGGAAACTCCTACGAGCAGTACTTC
few	TRBD1	TRBJ2-1	TRBV12-3/TRBV12-4	CASVLRGTGNPNEQFF	TGTGCCAGCGTGCTTCGGGGGACAGGGAACCCCAATGAGCAGTTCTTC
-	TRBD2	TRBJ2-4	TRBV7-9	CASSLTSGDIQYF	TGTGCCAGCAGCTTAACTAGCGGGGACATTCAGTACTTC
many	-	TRBJ1-1	TRBV7-2	CASRFGAEAFF	TGTGCCAGCAGATTCGGGGCTGAAGCTTTCTTT
-	TRBD2	TRBJ2-1	TRBV20-1	CSAYGLADIGGNEQFF	TGCAGTGCTTATGGACTAGCGGACATTGGGGGGAATGAGCAGTTCTTC
-	TRBD2	TRBJ2-1	TRBV15	CATSREAGGPHEQFF	TGTGCCACCAGCAGAGAGGCGGGAGGGCCCCATGAGCAGTTCTTC
-	-	TRBJ2-7	TRBV4-1	CASSQVGSLNEQYF	TGCGCCAGCAGCCAAGTCGGGAGTCTCAACGAGCAGTACTTC
many	TRBD2	TRBJ2-1	TRBV29-1	CSVVGTSGRVGNEQFF	TGCAGCGTTGTCGGGACTAGCGGGAGGGTAGGTAATGAGCAGTTCTTC
-	TRBD2	TRBJ2-7	TRBV12-5	CASQQGTSGYYEQYF	TGTGCTAGCCAGCAAGGAACTAGCGGGTATTACGAGCAGTACTTC
few	-	TRBJ1-5	TRBV27	CASSPWDSNQPQHF	TGTGCCAGCAGTCCCTGGGACAGCAATCAGCCCCAGCATTTT
-	-	TRBJ1-1	TRBV20-1	CSARALLVGTEAFF	TGCAGTGCCCGAGCCCTCCTGGTGGGCACTGAAGCTTTCTTT
-	TRBD1	TRBJ1-1	TRBV12-3/TRBV12-4	CASRSDRGTEAFF	TGTGCCAGCAGATCAGACAGGGGAACTGAAGCTTTCTTT
few	-	TRBJ1-1	TRBV29-1	CSVNGADTEAFF	TGCAGCGTTAACGGGGCGGACACTGAAGCTTTCTTT
many	TRBD2	TRBJ2-3	TRBV12-3/TRBV12-4	CASSIAGGDTQYF	TGTGCCAGCAGTATTGCGGGGGGAGATACGCAGTATTTT
-	-	TRBJ2-1	TRBV28	CASTPDSGASYNEQFF	TGTGCCAGCACTCCGGACAGCGGCGCCTCCTACAATGAGCAGTTCTTC
-	-	TRBJ2-7	TRBV27	CASSLSPATTYEQYF	TGTGCCAGCAGTTTATCACCCGCGACAACCTACGAGCAGTACTTC
-	-	TRBJ2-7	TRBV7-9	CASSLAQWGLLSYEQYF	TGTGCCAGCAGCTTAGCCCAATGGGGTTTACTATCCTACGAGCAGTACTTC
-	-	TRBJ2-7	TRBV23-1	CASSHHVLGSPYEQYF	TGCGCCAGCAGTCACCACGTGTTGGGCTCACCTTACGAGCAGTACTTC
-	-	TRBJ2-5	TRBV9	CASSVWTGETQYF	TGTGCCAGCAGCGTATGGACGGGAGAGACCCAGTACTTC
few	TRBD1	TRBJ2-2	TRBV29-1	CSVAGGHGELFF	TGCAGCGTTGCAGGGGGTCACGGGGAGCTGTTTTTT
many	-	TRBJ1-1	TRBV12-3/TRBV12-4	CASSLGINTEAFF	TGTGCCAGCAGTTTAGGGATCAACACTGAAGCTTTCTTT
few	TRBD2	TRBJ2-3	TRBV6-5	CASSYGIGGGPKDTQYF	TGTGCCAGCAGTTACGGGATTGGGGGAGGGCCTAAAGATACGCAGTATTTT
few	-	TRBJ2-7	TRBV7-2	CASSFYPGPILEQYF	TGTGCCAGCAGCTTTTATCCGGGACCGATTCTCGAGCAGTACTTC
-	-	TRBJ2-5	TRBV29-1	CSVHDGQETQYF	TGCAGCGTTCACGACGGTCAAGAGACCCAGTACTTC
-	-	TRBJ1-6	TRBV9	CASSQGGKYSYNSPLHF	TGTGCCAGCAGTCAGGGCGGAAAGTACTCCTATAATTCACCCCTCCACTTT
-	-	TRBJ2-1	TRBV20-1	CSARERNNEQFF	TGCAGTGCTAGAGAACGGAACAATGAGCAGTTCTTC
-	TRBD1	TRBJ1-2	TRBV29-1	CSVDGGQGAVYTF	TGCAGCGTTGATGGGGGACAGGGGGCCGTCTACACCTTC
many	TRBD2	TRBJ2-3	TRBV5-6	CASSTGLASTDTQYF	TGTGCCAGCAGCACAGGACTAGCAAGCACAGATACGCAGTATTTT
-	TRBD2	TRBJ2-1	TRBV4-2	CASSQDYGTSGSNEQFF	TGTGCCAGCAGCCAAGATTACGGGACTAGCGGGAGCAATGAGCAGTTCTTC
-	TRBD1	TRBJ2-3	TRBV5-1	CASSWGQSSTDTQYF	TGCGCCAGCAGCTGGGGACAGTCTAGCACAGATACGCAGTATTTT
few	TRBD1	TRBJ1-2	TRBV2	CASSDGDRVSGYTF	TGTGCCAGCAGTGATGGGGACAGGGTGTCGGGCTACACCTTC
few	-	TRBJ1-2	TRBV20-1	CSASDSHGYTF	TGCAGTGCTAGTGACAGCCATGGCTACACCTTC
few	-	TRBJ2-5	TRBV27	CASSPFWDQETQYF	TGTGCCAGCAGTCCCTTTTGGGACCAAGAGACCCAGTACTTC
-	TRBD1	TRBJ2-7	TRBV6-2/TRBV6-3	CASNGQGPSYEQYF	TGTGCCAGCAATGGACAGGGGCCCTCCTACGAGCAGTACTTC
few	-	TRBJ2-7	TRBV5-6	CASSHRQNPYEQYF	TGTGCCAGCAGCCACAGACAGAACCCCTACGAGCAGTACTTC
-	-	TRBJ1-1	TRBV7-3	CASSSHGGAPPEAFF	TGTGCCAGCAGCTCCCATGGGGGAGCCCCTCCTGAAGCTTTCTTT
-	TRBD2	TRBJ2-7	TRBV29-1	CSVDGTSGSSYEQYF	TGCAGCGTTGACGGGACTAGCGGGAGCTCCTACGAGCAGTACTTC